This T cell receptor (beta chain) originates from a study of technical replicates of blood from several donors. Profiled with immunoSEQ multiplex PCR; TCRdb holds only in-frame clones, not every one. The data hold about 84,000 clones, with around 90% observed a single time. This clone was observed a single time. Trimming took off 5 bases at V and 0 bases at J, with 13 bases between the two ends. Germline V CDR1 and CDR2: MNHEY, SVGAGI. The CDR3 is 15 amino acids. The V and J genes are TRBV6-5 and TRBJ1-2, with D unclear. The receptor comes from a human donor in good health. Sequencing was done on a sample of T cells isolated from PBMCs. The CDR3 spells CASSNTLGANYGYTF. In DNA, the CDR3 is TGTGCCAGCAGTAACACCCTGGGAGCTAACTATGGCTACACCTTC.